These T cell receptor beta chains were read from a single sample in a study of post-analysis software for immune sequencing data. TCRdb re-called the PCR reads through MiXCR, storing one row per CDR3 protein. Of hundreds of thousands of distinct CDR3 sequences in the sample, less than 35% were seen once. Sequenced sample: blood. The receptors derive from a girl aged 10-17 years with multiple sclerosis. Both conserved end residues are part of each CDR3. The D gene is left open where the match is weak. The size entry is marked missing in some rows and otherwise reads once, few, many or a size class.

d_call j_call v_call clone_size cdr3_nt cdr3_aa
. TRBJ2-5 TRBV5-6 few TGTGCCAGCAGCTTGGAGGGCATGGGGGAGCAGTACTTC CASSLEGMGEQYF
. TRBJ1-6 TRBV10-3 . TGTGCCATCAGTGAGACCGGCCATTCACCCCTCCACTTT CAISETGHSPLHF
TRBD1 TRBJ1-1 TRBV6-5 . TGTGCCAGCAGGACCGGACAGGTGAACACTGAAGCTTTCTTT CASRTGQVNTEAFF
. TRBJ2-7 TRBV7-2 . TGTGCCAGCGCGGCCGACGTGAAGCAGTACTTC CASAADVKQYF
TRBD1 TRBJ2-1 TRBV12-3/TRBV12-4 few TGTGCCAGCAGTTTTGGTCTTGGACAGGGGTACAATGAGCAGTTCTTC CASSFGLGQGYNEQFF
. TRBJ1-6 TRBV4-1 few TGCGCCAGCAGCCAAGTCGCCCTTAATTCACCCCTCCACTTT CASSQVALNSPLHF
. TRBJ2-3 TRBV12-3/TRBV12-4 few TGTGCCAGCAGTTTAGGGTTTGGGGCAGATACGCAGTATTTT CASSLGFGADTQYF
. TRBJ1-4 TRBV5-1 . TGCGCCAGCAGCTCCTCGTTCCGGGGGGAAAAACTGTTTTTT CASSSSFRGEKLFF
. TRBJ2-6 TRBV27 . TGTGCCAGCAGTTTCCTCTCGGTGAGCAGGGCCAAGAGCTCTGGGGCCAACGTCCTGACTTTC CASSFLSVSRAKSSGANVLTF
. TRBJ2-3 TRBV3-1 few TGTGCCAGCAGCCGAAAGCGTCAAGCAGTCACAGATACGCAGTATTTT CASSRKRQAVTDTQYF
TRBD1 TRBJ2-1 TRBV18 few TGTGCCAGCTCACAGAGGGACAGGATTGGATACAATGAGCAGTTCTTC CASSQRDRIGYNEQFF